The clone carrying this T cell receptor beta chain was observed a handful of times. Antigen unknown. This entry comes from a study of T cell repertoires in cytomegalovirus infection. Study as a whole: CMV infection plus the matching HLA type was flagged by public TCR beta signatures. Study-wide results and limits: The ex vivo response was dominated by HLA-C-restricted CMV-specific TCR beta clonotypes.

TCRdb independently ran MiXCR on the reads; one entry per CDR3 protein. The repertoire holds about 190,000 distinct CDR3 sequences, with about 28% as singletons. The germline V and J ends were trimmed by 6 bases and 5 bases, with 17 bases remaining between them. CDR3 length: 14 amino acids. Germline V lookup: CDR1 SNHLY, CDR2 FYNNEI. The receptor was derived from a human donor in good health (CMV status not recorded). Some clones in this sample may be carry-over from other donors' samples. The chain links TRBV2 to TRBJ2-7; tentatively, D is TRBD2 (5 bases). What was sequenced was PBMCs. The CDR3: CASSRRVVGNEQYF. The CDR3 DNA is TGTGCCAGCAGCCGACGGGTAGTCGGGAACGAGCAGTACTTC.